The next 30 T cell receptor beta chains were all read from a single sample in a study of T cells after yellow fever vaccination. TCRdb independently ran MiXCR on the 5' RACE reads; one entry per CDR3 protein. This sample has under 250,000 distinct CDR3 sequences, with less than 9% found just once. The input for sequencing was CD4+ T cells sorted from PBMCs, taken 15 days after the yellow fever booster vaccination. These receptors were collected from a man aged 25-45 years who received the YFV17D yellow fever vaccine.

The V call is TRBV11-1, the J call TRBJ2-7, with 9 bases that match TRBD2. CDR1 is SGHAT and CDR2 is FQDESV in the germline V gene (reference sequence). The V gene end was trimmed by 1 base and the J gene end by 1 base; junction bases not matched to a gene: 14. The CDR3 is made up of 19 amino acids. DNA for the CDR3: TGTGCCAGCAGCTTAGGAGGCCTAGCGGGATATAGGGATTCCTACGAGCAGTACTTC. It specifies CASSLGGLAGYRDSYEQYF.

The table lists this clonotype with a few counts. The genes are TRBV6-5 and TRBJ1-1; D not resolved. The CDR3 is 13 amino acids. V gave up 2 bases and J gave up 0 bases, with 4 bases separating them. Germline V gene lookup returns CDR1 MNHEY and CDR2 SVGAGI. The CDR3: CASSYLVNTEAFF. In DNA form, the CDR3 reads TGTGCCAGCAGTTACCTGGTGAACACTGAAGCTTTCTTT.

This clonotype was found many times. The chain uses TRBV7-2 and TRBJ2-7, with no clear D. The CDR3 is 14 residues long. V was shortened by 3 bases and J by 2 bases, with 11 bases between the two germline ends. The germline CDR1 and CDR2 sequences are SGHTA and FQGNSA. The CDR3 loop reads CASSLGMGPYEQYF. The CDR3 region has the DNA TGTGCCAGCAGCTTGGGTATGGGTCCCTACGAGCAGTACTTC.

The CDR3 loop reads CASSGDSGILEQYF. The CDR3 DNA reads as TGTGCCAGCAGTGGCGATAGCGGTATACTCGAGCAGTACTTC. The J gene is TRBJ2-7, the V gene TRBV28, with D perhaps matching TRBD2 (6 bases). V was cut by 5 bases and J by 6 bases, with 17 bases left in between. This CDR3 has 14 residues. Germline CDR1 is MDHEN and CDR2 is SYDVKM.

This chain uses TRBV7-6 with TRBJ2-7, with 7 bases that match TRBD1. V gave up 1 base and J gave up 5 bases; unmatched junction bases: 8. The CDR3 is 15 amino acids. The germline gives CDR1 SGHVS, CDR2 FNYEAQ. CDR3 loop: CASSLVPQGWDEQYF. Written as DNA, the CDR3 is TGTGCCAGCAGCTTAGTCCCACAGGGGTGGGACGAGCAGTACTTC.

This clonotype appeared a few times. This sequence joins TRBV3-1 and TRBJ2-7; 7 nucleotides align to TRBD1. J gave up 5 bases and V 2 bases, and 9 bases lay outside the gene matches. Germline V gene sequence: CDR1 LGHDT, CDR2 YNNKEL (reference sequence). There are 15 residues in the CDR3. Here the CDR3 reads CASSQPTGSRNEQYF. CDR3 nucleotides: TGTGCCAGCAGCCAACCGACAGGGAGTCGCAACGAGCAGTACTTC.

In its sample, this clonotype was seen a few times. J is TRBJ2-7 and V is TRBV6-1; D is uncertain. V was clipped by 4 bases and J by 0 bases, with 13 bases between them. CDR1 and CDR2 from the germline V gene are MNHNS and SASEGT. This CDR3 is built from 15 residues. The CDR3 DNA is TGTGCCAGCAGTGCCTCCGGTTGGAGCTCCTACGAGCAGTACTTC. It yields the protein CASSASGWSSYEQYF.

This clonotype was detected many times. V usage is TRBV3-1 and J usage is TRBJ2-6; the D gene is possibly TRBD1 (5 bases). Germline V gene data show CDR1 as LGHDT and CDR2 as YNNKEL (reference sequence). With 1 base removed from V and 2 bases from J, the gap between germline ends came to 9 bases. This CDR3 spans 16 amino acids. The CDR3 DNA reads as TGTGCCAGCAGCCAAGGGCCGGACACTGGGGCCAACGTCCTGACTTTC. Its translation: CASSQGPDTGANVLTF.

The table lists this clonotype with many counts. As DNA, the CDR3 is TGTGCCAGCAGCTTTCGCCCCGCTAGCTCCTACAATGAGCAGTTCTTC. It translates to CASSFRPASSYNEQFF. The rearrangement joins TRBV7-2 to TRBJ2-1; D gene ambiguous. The CDR3 has 16 amino acids. Germline lookup yields CDR1 SGHTA and CDR2 FQGNSA. Trimming shortened V by 3 bases and J by 0 bases, and 12 bases separated the two germline ends.

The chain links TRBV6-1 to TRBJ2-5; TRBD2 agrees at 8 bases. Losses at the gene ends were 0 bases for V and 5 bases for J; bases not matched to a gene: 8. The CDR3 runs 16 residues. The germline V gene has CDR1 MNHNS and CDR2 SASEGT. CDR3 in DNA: TGTGCCAGCAGTGAAGCTATTAGCGGGACTGGGGAGACCCAGTACTTC. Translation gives CASSEAISGTGETQYF.

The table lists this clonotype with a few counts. CDR3 region: CASSLKQGIGEQYF. For the CDR3, the DNA is TGTGCCAGCAGCTTAAAACAGGGAATAGGCGAGCAGTACTTC. The V and J genes are TRBV7-2 and TRBJ2-7; possibly TRBD1 for D (6 bases). Germline V gene lookup returns CDR1 SGHTA and CDR2 FQGNSA. The CDR3 is 14 amino acids. Trimming shortened V by 2 bases and J by 6 bases, and 14 bases separated the two germline ends.

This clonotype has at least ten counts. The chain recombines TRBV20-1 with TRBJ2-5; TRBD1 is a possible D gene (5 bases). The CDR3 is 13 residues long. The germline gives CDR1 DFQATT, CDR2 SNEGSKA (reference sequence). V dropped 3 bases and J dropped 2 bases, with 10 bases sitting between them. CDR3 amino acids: CSARGQRQETQYF. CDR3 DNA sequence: TGCAGTGCTAGGGGGCAGAGGCAAGAGACCCAGTACTTC.

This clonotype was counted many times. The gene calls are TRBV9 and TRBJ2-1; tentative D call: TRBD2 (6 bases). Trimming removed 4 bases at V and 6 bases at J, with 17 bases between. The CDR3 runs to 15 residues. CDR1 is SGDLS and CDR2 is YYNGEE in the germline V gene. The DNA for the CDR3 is TGTGCCAGCAGCCCCCAAGGTAGCGGACTCAATGAGCAGTTCTTC. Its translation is CASSPQGSGLNEQFF.

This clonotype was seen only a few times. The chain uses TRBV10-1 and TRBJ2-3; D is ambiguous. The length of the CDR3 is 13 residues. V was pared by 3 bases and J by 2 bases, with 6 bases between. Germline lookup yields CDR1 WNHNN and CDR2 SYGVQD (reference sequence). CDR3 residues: CASSEVDTDTQYF. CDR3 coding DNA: TGCGCCAGCAGTGAAGTGGACACAGATACGCAGTATTTT.

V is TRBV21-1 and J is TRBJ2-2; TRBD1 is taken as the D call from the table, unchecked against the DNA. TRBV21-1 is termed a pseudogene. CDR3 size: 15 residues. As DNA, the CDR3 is TGTGCCAGCAGCAAGGGCAGGGAAACAATCGGGGAGCTGTTTTTT. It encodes CASSKGRETIGELFF.

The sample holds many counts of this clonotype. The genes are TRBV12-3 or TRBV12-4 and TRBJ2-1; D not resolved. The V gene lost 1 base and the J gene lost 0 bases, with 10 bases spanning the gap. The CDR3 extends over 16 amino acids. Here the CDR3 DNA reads TGTGCCAGCAGTTTAGGACACCTCAGCTCCTACAATGAGCAGTTCTTC. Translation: CASSLGHLSSYNEQFF.

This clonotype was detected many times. The CDR3 nucleotides read TGTGCCAGCAGTTATAGGGGATGGTTCGAGCCACTAGCTCGTTCCACCGGGGAGCTGTTTTTT. Translation: CASSYRGWFEPLARSTGELFF. The gene calls are TRBV6-5 and TRBJ2-2, with a possible D match to TRBD2 (6 bases). Trimming stripped 3 bases from V and 4 bases from J, with 30 bases between. This CDR3 has 21 residues. Looked up from germline, CDR1 is MNHEY and CDR2 is SVGAGI.

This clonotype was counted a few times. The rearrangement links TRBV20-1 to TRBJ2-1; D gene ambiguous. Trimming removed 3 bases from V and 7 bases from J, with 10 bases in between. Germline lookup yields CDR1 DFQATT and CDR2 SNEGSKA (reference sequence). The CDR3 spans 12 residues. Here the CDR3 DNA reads TGCAGTGCTAGGTTTCTAGGAAATGAGCAGTTCTTC. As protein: CSARFLGNEQFF.

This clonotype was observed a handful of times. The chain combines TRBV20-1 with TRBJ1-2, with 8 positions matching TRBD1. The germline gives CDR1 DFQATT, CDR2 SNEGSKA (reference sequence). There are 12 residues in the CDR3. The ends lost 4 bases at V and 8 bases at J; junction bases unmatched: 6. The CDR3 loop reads CSATLDREGYTF. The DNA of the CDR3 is TGCAGTGCTACCTTGGACAGGGAGGGCTACACCTTC.

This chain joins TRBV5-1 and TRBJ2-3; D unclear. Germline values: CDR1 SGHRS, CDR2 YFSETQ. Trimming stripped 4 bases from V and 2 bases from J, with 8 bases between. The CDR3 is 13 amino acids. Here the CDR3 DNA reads TGCGCCAGCAGCAGGCCACACACAGATACGCAGTATTTT. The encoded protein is CASSRPHTDTQYF.

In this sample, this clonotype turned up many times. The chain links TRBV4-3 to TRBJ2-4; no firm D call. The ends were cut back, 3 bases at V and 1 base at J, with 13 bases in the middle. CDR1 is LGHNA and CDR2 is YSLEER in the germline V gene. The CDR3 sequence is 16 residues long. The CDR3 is CASSQDRYLAKNIQYF. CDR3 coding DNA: TGCGCCAGCAGCCAGGATCGTTACCTGGCCAAAAACATTCAGTACTTC.

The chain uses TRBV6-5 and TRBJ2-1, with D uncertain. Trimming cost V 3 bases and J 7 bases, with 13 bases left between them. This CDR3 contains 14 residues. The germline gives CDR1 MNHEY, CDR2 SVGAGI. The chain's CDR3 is CASSYMGLQNEQFF. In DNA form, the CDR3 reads TGTGCCAGCAGTTATATGGGGTTACAGAATGAGCAGTTCTTC.

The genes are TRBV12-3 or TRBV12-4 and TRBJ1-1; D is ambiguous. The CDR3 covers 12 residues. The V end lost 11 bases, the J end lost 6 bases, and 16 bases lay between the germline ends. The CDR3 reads CAFRGAGSEAFF. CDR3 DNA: TGTGCCTTCAGAGGCGCCGGCTCTGAAGCTTTCTTT.

The CDR3 region has the DNA TGCAGTGCTAGGTCCTCGACTAGCGGGAGGGCGTATGAGCAGTTCTTC. It codes for CSARSSTSGRAYEQFF. The chain couples TRBV20-1 to TRBJ2-1; 14 nucleotides agree with TRBD2. Trimming at V came to 3 bases and at J to 8 bases, leaving 9 bases not matched to a gene. The CDR3 length is 16 residues. CDR1 and CDR2 (germline): DFQATT, SNEGSKA (reference sequence).

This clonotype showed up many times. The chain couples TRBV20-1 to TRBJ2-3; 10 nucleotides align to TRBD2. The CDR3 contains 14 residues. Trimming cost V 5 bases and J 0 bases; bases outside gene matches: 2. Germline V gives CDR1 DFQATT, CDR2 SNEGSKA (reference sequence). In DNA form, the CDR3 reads TGCAGTGCTCTGACTAGCGGGAGCACAGATACGCAGTATTTT. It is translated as CSALTSGSTDTQYF.

For the CDR3, the DNA is TGTGCCAGCAGTTCAGTCTCGGCCAGGACAGCGGGTGGCACCGGGGAGCTGTTTTTT. Translated, it gives CASSSVSARTAGGTGELFF. The rearrangement uses TRBV6-5 and TRBJ2-2; either TRBD1 or TRBD2 may supply D (6 bases each). Germline V gene sequence: CDR1 MNHEY, CDR2 SVGAGI. Trimming shortened V by 4 bases and J by 4 bases, and 25 bases separated the two germline ends. CDR3 length equals 19 residues.

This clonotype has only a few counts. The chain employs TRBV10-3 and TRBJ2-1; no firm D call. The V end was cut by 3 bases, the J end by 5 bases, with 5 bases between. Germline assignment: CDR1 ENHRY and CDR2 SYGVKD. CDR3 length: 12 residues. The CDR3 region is CAISEPHNEQFF. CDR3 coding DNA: TGTGCCATCAGTGAACCACACAATGAGCAGTTCTTC.

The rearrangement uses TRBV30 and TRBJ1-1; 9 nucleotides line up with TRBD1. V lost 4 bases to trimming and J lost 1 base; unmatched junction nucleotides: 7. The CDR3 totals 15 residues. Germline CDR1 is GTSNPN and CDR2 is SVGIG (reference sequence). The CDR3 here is CAWNTGGGRNTEAFF. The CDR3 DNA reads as TGTGCCTGGAACACAGGGGGCGGCCGGAACACTGAAGCTTTCTTT.

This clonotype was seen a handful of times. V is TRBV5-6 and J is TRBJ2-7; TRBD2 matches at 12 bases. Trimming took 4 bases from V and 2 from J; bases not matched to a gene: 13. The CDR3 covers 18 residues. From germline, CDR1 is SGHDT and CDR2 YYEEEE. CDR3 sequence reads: CASSPPRVTSGRTYEQYF. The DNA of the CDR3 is TGTGCCAGCAGCCCCCCACGCGTTACTAGCGGGAGGACCTACGAGCAGTACTTC.

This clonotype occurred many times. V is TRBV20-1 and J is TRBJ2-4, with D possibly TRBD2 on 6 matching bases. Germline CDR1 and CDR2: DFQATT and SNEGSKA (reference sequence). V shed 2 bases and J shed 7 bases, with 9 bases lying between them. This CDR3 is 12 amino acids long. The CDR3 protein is CSARFGGNIQYF. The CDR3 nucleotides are TGCAGTGCTAGATTCGGGGGTAACATTCAGTACTTC.